The 9 T cell receptor beta chains listed next were all sequenced from one sample in a study of blood T cell repertoires in COVID-19. The data were produced by immunoSEQ multiplex PCR, yet TCRdb's version contains in-frame clones alone and is incomplete. The sample has more than 300,000 clones; 90% are singletons. Sequencing was performed on PBMCs or T cells enriched from blood (not recorded which). These TCRs come from a woman aged 30 to 39 who had been exposed to COVID-19.

The chain carries TRBV7-9 and TRBJ1-2; D remains unclear. Germline-derived CDR1 and CDR2 are SEHNR and FQNEAQ (reference sequence). The CDR3 sequence is 11 residues long. Trimming left V 5 bases short and J 2 bases short, with 3 bases between. Here the CDR3 reads CASSVNYGYTF. In nucleotides, the CDR3 is TGTGCCAGCAGCGTAAACTATGGCTACACCTTC.

The chain carries TRBV7-9 and TRBJ2-2, with unresolved D. Germline-derived CDR1 and CDR2 are SEHNR and FQNEAQ (reference sequence). The CDR3 length is 15 residues. V dropped 2 bases and J dropped 1 base, with 8 bases sitting between them. The CDR3 bases are TGTGCCAGCAGCTTATTGTCCGGGAACACCGGGGAGCTGTTTTTT. Its protein product is CASSLLSGNTGELFF.

This clone was observed a single time. The rearrangement uses TRBV6-5 and TRBJ1-3; TRBD1 might be the D (5 bases). The CDR3 runs to 16 residues. Germline loops: CDR1 MNHEY, CDR2 SVGAGI. V shed 0 bases and J shed 4 bases, with 13 bases lying between them. DNA for the CDR3: TGTGCCAGCAGTTACTCGATGTGGACAACCGGAAACACCATATATTTT. Translating it yields CASSYSMWTTGNTIYF.

This clone was picked up one time. This sequence joins TRBV6-5 and TRBJ2-1, with 10 nucleotides matching TRBD1. CDR1 and CDR2 (germline): MNHEY, SVGAGI. The J segment lost 2 bases and the V segment lost 9 bases, leaving 7 bases of the junction unmatched. CDR3 length: 15 amino acids. The DNA of the CDR3 is TGTGCCAGTTGGACCGGGACAGGGGCCTACAATGAGCAGTTCTTC. Translated, it gives CASWTGTGAYNEQFF.

The V call is TRBV5-1, the J call TRBJ1-1; D unclear. The CDR3 has 13 residues. The ends were cut back, 0 bases at V and 5 bases at J, with 8 bases in the middle. Germline V gives CDR1 SGHRS, CDR2 YFSETQ. The CDR3 loop reads CASSLVMSTEAFF. DNA for the CDR3: TGCGCCAGCAGCTTGGTAATGAGTACTGAAGCTTTCTTT. The whole variable domain, filled in from reference TRBV5-1 and TRBJ1-1, reads KAGVTQTPRYLIKTRGQQVTLSCSPISGHRSVSWYQQTPGQGLQFLFEYFSETQRNKGNFPGRFSGRQFSNSRSEMNVSTLELGDSALYLCASSLVMSTEAFFGQGTRLTVV.

The chain joins TRBV19 to TRBJ1-1, with 8 bases fitting TRBD1. Germline V gives CDR1 LNHDA, CDR2 SQIVND (reference sequence). After removal of 4 bases from V and 0 bases from J, the junction contained 4 bases not matched to a gene. This CDR3 is built from 15 residues. In nucleotides, the CDR3 is TGTGCCAGTAGTACCGGGACAGGCATGAACACTGAAGCTTTCTTT. Its translation: CASSTGTGMNTEAFF. Together with reference TRBV19 and TRBJ1-1, the CDR3 gives the full variable domain: DGGITQSPKYLFRKEGQNVTLSCEQNLNHDAMYWYRQDPGQGLRLIYYSQIVNDFQKGDIAEGYSVSREKKESFPLTVTSAQKNPTAFYLCASSTGTGMNTEAFFGQGTRLTVV.

V is TRBV6-1 and J is TRBJ2-5; D is ambiguous. The germline V gene has CDR1 MNHNS and CDR2 SASEGT. V lost 3 bases to trimming and J lost 0 bases, with 8 bases between them. The CDR3 extends over 14 amino acids. The CDR3 is CASSESLYQETQYF. The CDR3 DNA reads as TGTGCCAGCAGTGAGAGTCTGTACCAAGAGACCCAGTACTTC.

This clone occurred once. The rearrangement links TRBV11-3 to TRBJ2-3, with 8 positions matching TRBD2. The germline V gene has CDR1 SGHNT and CDR2 YENEEA. The CDR3 contains 17 residues. V gave up 1 base and J gave up 0 bases; unmatched junction bases: 6. The CDR3 spells CASSLGGGTRSTDTQYF. The CDR3 nucleotides are TGTGCCAGCAGCTTAGGGGGCGGGACTAGGAGCACAGATACGCAGTATTTT.

Here the CDR3 DNA reads TGTGCCTGGAGTTATGGGGGAGGGCATCAGCCCCAGCATTTT. Protein sequence: CAWSYGGGHQPQHF. The rearrangement joins TRBV30 to TRBJ1-5; perhaps TRBD1 as D (5 bases). V was pared by 2 bases and J by 5 bases, with 13 bases between. The CDR3 is 14 residues long. Germline CDR1 GTSNPN, CDR2 SVGIG (reference sequence).